The next 15 T cell receptor beta chains were all read from a single sample in a study of blood T cell repertoires in COVID-19. Some clones are missing from TCRdb's copy, which holds only in-frame ones; the method was immunoSEQ multiplex PCR. The sample lists 45,000 to 50,000 clones, 70% to 90% occurring once. The source material was peripheral blood. Source of these receptors: a woman older than 75 with COVID-19, enrolled during active disease.

The CDR3 DNA follows: TGTGCCAGCAGCTCCACTAGCGGCCTCTCCTACAATGAGCAGTTCTTC. Encoded protein: CASSSTSGLSYNEQFF. The chain combines TRBV7-9 with TRBJ2-1; 8 positions match TRBD2. J gave up 0 bases and V 4 bases, and 5 bases lay outside the gene matches. CDR1 is SEHNR and CDR2 is FQNEAQ in the germline V gene (reference sequence). The CDR3 has 16 amino acids.

This clone has only a few counts. The chain has TRBV6-2 or TRBV6-3 and TRBJ2-7; 7 positions agree with TRBD1. This CDR3 has 15 amino acids. Germline V gene data show CDR1 as MNHEY and CDR2 as SVGEGT. With 6 bases clipped from V and 3 bases from J, the junction kept 11 bases outside the gene matches. DNA for the CDR3: TGTGCCAGCAGCTTCCCGGGACAGACTTTCTACGAGCAGTACTTC. As protein: CASSFPGQTFYEQYF.

On this clone: Compared with germline, one end of the junction differs, possibly owing to a read error. CDR3 nucleotides: TGTGCCTGCAGCTTAGTGGGGGGGCAGAAGCCCCTGCATTTT. It specifies CACSLVGGQKPLHF. This chain uses TRBV7-2 with TRBJ1-5; weak D call: TRBD1 (6 bases). CDR1 and CDR2 from the germline V gene are SGHTA and FQGNSA. This CDR3 is 14 amino acids long.

J is TRBJ2-7 and V is TRBV6-1; 9 bases fit TRBD1. The CDR3 length is 14 residues. The V segment lost 5 bases and the J segment 3 bases; nucleotides outside the gene matches: 5. Germline CDR1 is MNHNS and CDR2 is SASEGT. The CDR3 DNA reads as TGTGCCAGCAGTCCATTGACAGGGGGCTACGAGCAGTACTTC. Its translation: CASSPLTGGYEQYF.

For this clone: Other DNA sequences in the same sample also yield this CDR3. The CDR3, as DNA: TGTGCCAGCAGCTTAGCGACTGGGAACACTGAAGCTTTCTTT. Translating gives CASSLATGNTEAFF. This chain links TRBV7-2 with TRBJ1-1; no clear D. Trimming shortened V by 0 bases and J by 1 base, and 6 bases separated the two germline ends. Germline V CDR1 and CDR2: SGHTA, FQGNSA. CDR3 length: 14 residues.

The chain recombines TRBV27 with TRBJ2-5, with D possibly being TRBD2 (5 bases). The CDR3 sequence is 14 residues long. Germline-derived CDR1 and CDR2 are MNHEY and SMNVEV (reference sequence). Trimming cost V 6 bases and J 2 bases, with 13 bases left between them. The CDR3 protein is CASSYGNLQETQYF. The DNA for the CDR3 is TGTGCCAGCAGCTACGGGAACCTACAAGAGACCCAGTACTTC.

The chain is built from TRBV6-4 and TRBJ2-1; 7 bases match TRBD2. Germline V gives CDR1 MRHNA, CDR2 SNTAGT. CDR3 length: 15 amino acids. After removal of 6 bases from V and 8 bases from J, the junction contained 13 bases not matched to a gene. For the CDR3, the DNA is TGTGCCAGCAGACCTGGGACTACCGGACCCTATGAGCAGTTCTTC. This gives the protein CASRPGTTGPYEQFF.

The V call is TRBV6-5, the J call TRBJ2-2, with D perhaps matching TRBD2 (6 bases). CDR3 size: 14 residues. The germline CDR1 and CDR2 sequences are MNHEY and SVGAGI. Trimming cost V 0 bases and J 6 bases, with 8 bases left between them. The CDR3 DNA sequence: TGTGCCAGCAGTTACTCTGGGGAGGCCGGGGAGCTGTTTTTT. Translating gives CASSYSGEAGELFF.

The gene calls are TRBV7-2 and TRBJ1-1, with D uncertain. The CDR3 consists of 15 residues. Trimming removed 1 base from V and 0 bases from J, with 9 bases in between. Germline loops: CDR1 SGHTA, CDR2 FQGNSA. The CDR3 DNA follows: TGTGCCAGCAGCTTAGGGGCCGGGATGAACACTGAAGCTTTCTTT. Its translation is CASSLGAGMNTEAFF.

The chain employs TRBV6-2 or TRBV6-3 and TRBJ2-7; possible D gene TRBD1, 5 bases. This CDR3 has 18 residues. The germline gives CDR1 MNHEY, CDR2 SVGEGT. Trimming removed 0 bases from V and 2 bases from J, with 20 bases in between. The CDR3, as DNA: TGTGCCAGCAGTTACTCAAGGGGCCCGCTCGCCTCCCCCTACGAGCAGTACTTC. As protein: CASSYSRGPLASPYEQYF.

This clone was counted a single time. This chain joins TRBV6-2 or TRBV6-3 and TRBJ2-7; D call uncertain. The CDR3 spans 13 residues. V was cut by 4 bases and J by 4 bases, with 11 bases left in between. In germline, CDR1 is MNHEY, CDR2 SVGEGT. CDR3 DNA sequence: TGTGCCAGCAGTTTTGCGGATAGGTACGAGCAGTACTTC. This encodes CASSFADRYEQYF.

This chain uses TRBV6-5 with TRBJ1-1; D remains unclear. Germline lookup yields CDR1 MNHEY and CDR2 SVGAGI. There are 14 residues in the CDR3. Deletions cut 6 bases from V and 5 bases from J, with 16 bases between. The DNA of the CDR3 is TGTGCCAGCAGCGTTGATCGGGGTTATACTGAAGCTTTCTTT. Encoded protein: CASSVDRGYTEAFF.

The rearrangement uses TRBV19 and TRBJ2-5, with 10 bases matching TRBD1. The CDR3 loop spans 14 amino acids. V trimming: 5 bases; J trimming: 5 bases; junction bases outside the gene matches: 5. Germline V gives CDR1 LNHDA, CDR2 SQIVND (reference sequence). CDR3: CASSFDRGRETQYF. CDR3 nucleotides: TGTGCCAGTAGTTTCGACAGGGGGCGGGAGACCCAGTACTTC.

CDR3 sequence reads: CASSTTGGTDTQYF. In DNA, the CDR3 is TGTGCCAGCAGCACCACGGGGGGCACAGATACGCAGTATTTT. The chain links TRBV7-3 to TRBJ2-3; a possible D gene is TRBD2 (6 bases). Germline CDR1 is SGHTA and CDR2 is FQGTGA. The CDR3 covers 14 residues. Trimming removed 5 bases from V and 1 base from J, with 10 bases in between.

This clone appeared a few times. The rearrangement joins TRBV27 to TRBJ2-1; 7 nucleotides line up with TRBD2. With V trimmed by 2 bases and J by 3 bases, 1 base remained unmatched. There are 14 residues in the CDR3. CDR1 MNHEY and CDR2 SMNVEV come from the germline V gene (reference sequence). The CDR3 nucleotides read TGTGCCAGCAGTTTAGCGGGGGACTACAATGAGCAGTTCTTC. It translates to CASSLAGDYNEQFF.